This TCR beta chain came from a study of regulatory T cells in long-lasting Graves disease (dated by TCRdb to the early 2020s). With respect to the entire study: Antithyroid drugs had been taken for less than 3 months by newly diagnosed Graves' disease patients. Persistent Graves' disease patients were compared with newly diagnosed Graves' disease patients by peripheral blood TCR sequencing and RNA sequencing. A total of 35 or so samples were covered by TCR sequencing, comprising approximately 13 persistent and approximately 20 newly diagnosed Graves' disease patients. The study was conducted in China and was registered as a clinical trial. Paper-wide results and their limitations: Sequencing and analysis were limited to the TCR beta chain. Persistent patients shared more public clonotypes among themselves (over 2,500) than newly diagnosed patients did (about 1,000). TRBV28, TRBJ1-2 and TRBJ2-5 were preferentially used in persistent disease, while TRBV20-1 and TRBJ2-1 were favored in newly diagnosed disease. Persistent Graves' disease patients showed lower TCR Shannon entropy and fewer highly expanded clones than newly diagnosed patients, suggesting clonal expansion. The authors noted that the small sample size was a limitation that may lower accuracy. Only peripheral blood was studied, because thyroid tissue, the primary lesion, was inaccessible.

This clonotype was found many times. It lacks a known antigen. Base qualities are not recorded, but no much larger clone differs from it by a single base. The time point label for this specimen denotes: newly diagnosed GD, antithyroid drugs for less than 3 months. For both TCR sequencing and RNA sequencing, RNA was extracted from PBMCs using TRIzol. Graves' disease was diagnosed according to American Thyroid Association guidelines. The patients came from an endocrinology department in Xi'an, China. From each patient, about 9 milliliters of peripheral blood was collected into an EDTA anticoagulant tube. PBMCs were isolated by Ficoll Paque Plus density gradient separation without further T cell sorting. An Agilent 2100 Bioanalyzer and agarose gel were used to check RNA quality, and a NanoDrop 2000 was used to measure RNA concentration. The library was built by means of multiplex PCR. The instrument given in TCRdb is Illumina HiSeq 4000. TCR beta libraries were built with iRepertoire HTBI primers and Arm-PCR amplification of CDR3 regions. PCR products were gel purified before sequencing. Concerning the study's data processing: Gene usage analysis of CDR3 amino acid clonotypes used the approximately 62 TRBV and 14 to 15 TRBJ segments found across samples. Filtered high-quality paired reads were merged into contigs using COPE and FqMerger. BLAST was used to align contigs to the IMGT TRBV, TRBD and TRBJ reference genes, and CDR3 was defined following IMGT. Clonotypes above 0.1% frequency were classified as highly expanded clones. Shannon entropy served as the measure of repertoire diversity, while the Gini coefficient captured V-J evenness. Public clonotypes were defined as clonotypes shared by more than one individual. The raw public data were reprocessed by TCRdb itself: fastp quality trimming at Q25, MiXCR clonotype calling, in-frame beta chains only. Rows are combined by CDR3 protein, so each entry shows the most common genes and DNA. TCRdb, not the original authors, processed these V and J calls. The sample records about 540,000 distinct CDR3 sequences, about 14% of which are singletons. Approximately 9.3% of the sample goes to the ten largest clones.

Reading from cysteine to phenylalanine, the CDR3 counts 16 amino acids. The CDR3 DNA has 48 bases and is translated from base 1. The germline V gene specifies SGDLS as CDR1 and YYNGEE as CDR2. At the junction V is shortened by 3 bases and J by 2 bases, with 18 bases in between. These sequences were also reported in another study, on T cells in Graves' hyperthyroidism and ophthalmopathy. According to the second study: Stable Graves' hyperthyroidism was defined as no progression to ophthalmopathy during 18 months of follow-up. Hyperthyroidism patients were aged 18 to 65 years and newly diagnosed, with disease duration of less than 2 months. Exclusion was applied to patients with uncontrolled infections, other autoimmune diseases, pregnancy or lactation. Clinical symptoms, serum thyroxine and TRAb, thyroid ultrasound, and orbital computed tomography formed the basis for the diagnoses. The first round of RT-PCR for the TCR CDR3 was performed with the HTBI primer set and the Qiagen OneStep RT-PCR kit. Blood samples also contained most of the expanded thyroid clonotypes (frequency above 0.001), which suggests that blood repertoires may reflect thyroid immune responses. In cross-validation, a model built on a 13 V-J signature told ophthalmopathy apart from stable hyperthyroidism with under 90% sensitivity and roughly 81% specificity, and in testing the same model reached 80%/75%. During validation, the model predicted progression to ophthalmopathy a median of roughly 7.1 months ahead of onset, with 60% to 71% sensitivity and roughly 75% specificity. To identify TCR V-J signatures that set the groups apart, the researchers used a discovery cohort of 100 patients, made up of 43 with Graves' ophthalmopathy and some 58 with stable Graves' hyperthyroidism. An independent validation cohort of under 20 hyperthyroidism patients and about 16 patients who later progressed to ophthalmopathy tested prospective prediction of ophthalmopathy. The roughly 100 discovery patients were randomly divided into training and test sets at a 7:3 ratio. In six Graves' hyperthyroidism patients, the study also compared T-cell repertoires from thyroid tissue with T-cell repertoires from blood. Once sampling was done, hyperthyroidism patients were given methimazole at a starting dose of 30 mg daily, whereas ophthalmopathy patients were given high-dose intravenous methylprednisolone. Libraries were constructed in a second round of multiplex PCR, after which size selection and purification were carried out. Sequencing of the libraries was done on an Illumina HiSeq2000 using paired-end 100 bp reads. SOAPnuke was used to process the raw data, throwing out any read that contained adapters or uncalled bases, had a mean Phred below 15, or lacked an exact constant-primer or identifier match. High-quality paired reads were merged using COPE v1.2.5, and each unique nucleotide sequence was defined as a clonotype. MiTCR v1.1 was used to align the clonotypes against IMGT TRBV, TRBD and TRBJ reference segments. The analysis included only V-J combinations with a frequency above 0.0001, which together covered 99% to 99.2% of the repertoires. The TCS score was defined as F50 (clonal expansion) divided by E x V (chaos), with BLOSUM62-based TCRdist calculated between CDR3 peptides within each V-J. Welch's t-statistics and random forest reduced fewer than 550 V-J features to 13, which were used in a naive Bayes classifier (R e1071). Sample size was not statistically predetermined, and investigators were not blinded to group allocation. The paper describes TCR Vbeta CDR3 sequencing of 120 to 150 peripheral blood samples, made up of approximately 40 ophthalmopathy patients, around 73 hyperthyroidism patients and 17 progressor patients.

The chain links TRBV9 with TRBJ2-7, with TRBD2 tentatively as D gene (5 bases match). The sequences come from peripheral blood mononuclear cells (PBMCs), collected at new diagnosis, from a patient treated with antithyroid drugs. The clonotype comes from a man aged 25-40 years with Graves disease. Donor details come from another sample of the same person, matched by shared clones. The DNA reads as follows: TGTGCCAGCAGCGCTACTGGCGGGCCCGGCCCCTACGAGCAGTACTTC. Its protein reads: CASSATGGPGPYEQYF.